The next 10 T cell receptor beta chains were all read from a single sample in a study of blood T cell repertoires in COVID-19. TCRdb's table, derived via immunoSEQ multiplex PCR, lists solely in-frame clones and lacks some. The top ten clones hold roughly 16% of a sample with around 60,000 clones, almost 85% of them seen once. Sample: peripheral blood. The receptors were gathered from a man aged 60 to 75 with COVID-19, enrolled during active disease.

The V call is TRBV5-4, the J call TRBJ1-2, with D perhaps TRBD1 (5 bases). There are 14 residues in the CDR3. CDR1 and CDR2 from the germline V gene are SGHNT and YYREEE (reference sequence). The germline V and J ends were trimmed by 3 bases and 4 bases, with 13 bases remaining between them. Here the CDR3 DNA reads TGTGCCAGCAGCTCCGCCCAGGGAGGCTATGGCTACACCTTC. Encoded protein: CASSSAQGGYGYTF.

The V call is TRBV5-1, the J call TRBJ2-5; D unresolved. V was shortened by 1 base and J by 2 bases, with 15 bases between the two germline ends. The CDR3 consists of 16 residues. The germline V gene encodes CDR1 SGHRS and CDR2 YFSETQ. The DNA of the CDR3 is TGCGCCAGCAGCTTGAGCCTTGTTCCCGTGCAAGAGACCCAGTACTTC. Translation: CASSLSLVPVQETQYF.

In nucleotides, the CDR3 is TGTGCCAGCAGTTTATGGACAGGGCCCGACAATGAGCAGTTCTTC. This encodes CASSLWTGPDNEQFF. The chain recombines TRBV28 with TRBJ2-1; 7 bases are shared with TRBD1. Germline values: CDR1 MDHEN, CDR2 SYDVKM. The CDR3 runs 15 residues. V shed 0 bases and J 5 bases; nucleotides not matched to a gene: 4. The complete variable domain, with remaining parts taken from reference TRBV28 and TRBJ2-1, reads DVKVTQSSRYLVKRTGEKVFLECVQDMDHENMFWYRQDPGLGLRLIYFSYDVKMKEKGDIPEGYSVSREKKERFSLILESASTNQTSMYLCASSLWTGPDNEQFFGPGTRLTVL.

This chain joins TRBV7-6 and TRBJ2-3, with 10 bases fitting TRBD2. CDR3 length equals 12 residues. Germline CDR1 and CDR2: SGHVS and FNYEAQ. After removal of 4 bases from V and 11 bases from J, the junction contained 3 bases not matched to a gene. CDR3 residues: CASSSAGGQQYF. CDR3 coding DNA: TGTGCCAGCAGCTCAGCGGGGGGGCAGCAGTATTTT.

This clone has a single count. The sample carries other DNA sequences with the same CDR3. V is TRBV2 and J is TRBJ2-3, with 10 bases that match TRBD1. CDR1 SNHLY and CDR2 FYNNEI come from the germline V gene. V gave up 4 bases and J gave up 0 bases; unmatched junction bases: 1. The CDR3 loop spans 15 amino acids. The CDR3 sequence: CASSGDRGSTDTQYF. CDR3 DNA sequence: TGTGCCAGCAGTGGGGACAGGGGAAGCACAGATACGCAGTATTTT.

The gene calls are TRBV19 and TRBJ2-5; tentative D call: TRBD2 (5 bases). V lost 3 bases and J 3 bases, leaving 17 bases between the germline ends. CDR3 size: 16 residues. Germline CDR1 reads LNHDA; CDR2 reads SQIVND (reference sequence). CDR3: CASSMRGQREKETQYF. The DNA of the CDR3 is TGTGCCAGTAGTATGCGCGGCCAAAGGGAGAAAGAGACCCAGTACTTC.

The V gene is TRBV29-1, the J gene TRBJ1-2; TRBD1 is a possible D gene (5 bases). The CDR3 contains 15 residues. The V and J ends lost 4 bases and 8 bases respectively, with 23 bases between them. The germline V gene has CDR1 SQVTM and CDR2 ANQGSEA. CDR3 region: CSVARQSPSTGGYTF. The CDR3 DNA reads as TGCAGCGTTGCGAGACAGAGTCCATCGACTGGGGGCTACACCTTC.

The chain is built from TRBV2 and TRBJ2-3; 8 bases are a match to TRBD2. Unmatched junction bases numbered 10, after V lost 7 bases and J lost 1 base. Germline V gene sequence: CDR1 SNHLY, CDR2 FYNNEI. CDR3 length equals 16 residues. The CDR3 is CASTLTSARGTDTQYF. In DNA form, the CDR3 reads TGTGCCAGCACCCTGACTAGCGCTAGGGGCACAGATACGCAGTATTTT.

This clone was detected once. The chain is built from TRBV2 and TRBJ2-3; 10 bases fit TRBD2. The V segment lost 5 bases and the J segment 4 bases; nucleotides outside the gene matches: 9. Per the germline V gene, CDR1 is SNHLY and CDR2 is FYNNEI. The CDR3 extends over 16 amino acids. CDR3 residues: CASSLTTSGAADTQYF. As DNA, the CDR3 is TGTGCCAGCAGTCTAACAACTAGCGGGGCGGCAGATACGCAGTATTTT. The full variable domain, rest sourced from reference TRBV2 and TRBJ2-3, is EPEVTQTPSHQVTQMGQEVILRCVPISNHLYFYWYRQILGQKVEFLVSFYNNEISEKSEIFDDQFSVERPDGSNFTLKIRSTKLEDSAMYFCASSLTTSGAADTQYFGPGTRLTVL.

This clone turned up a few times. This chain links TRBV28 with TRBJ1-2, with 11 bases matching TRBD1. The germline gives CDR1 MDHEN, CDR2 SYDVKM. This CDR3 comprises 15 residues. V lost 5 bases, J lost 4 bases, and 6 bases stayed unmatched. The CDR3 DNA reads TGTGCCAGCAGTGGACAGGGGGCGAGGGGCTATGGCTACACCTTC. It yields the protein CASSGQGARGYGYTF.